Below are 29 T cell receptor beta chains sequenced from a single sample in a study of response to subunit inactivated influenza vaccine. In TCRdb, the RT-PCR reads were re-called with MiXCR into one record per CDR3 protein. The table has 300,000 to 350,000 distinct CDR3 sequences, just over 20% seen once. This specimen consisted of PBMCs from blood, obtained around 22 months after vaccination. The receptor source for this set is a man in his fifties or sixties who received an inactivated influenza vaccine.

This clonotype was found once. At one end, the junction sequence differs from germline, possibly due to a read error. This rearrangement joins TRBV12-3 or TRBV12-4 to TRBJ1-2; possibly TRBD1 for D (5 bases). CDR3 length equals 16 residues. The CDR3 region is CASSAARGLANYGDTF. CDR3 nucleotide sequence: TGTGCCAGCAGTGCGGCGCGGGGGTTGGCTAACTATGGCGACACCTTC.

There are a few counts of this clonotype. The chain uses TRBV29-1 and TRBJ2-3, with D possibly TRBD1 on 6 matching bases. The CDR3 contains 14 residues. CDR1 is SQVTM and CDR2 is ANQGSEA in the germline V gene. The V end lost 6 bases, the J end lost 1 base, and 14 bases lay between the germline ends. The CDR3 bases are TGCAGCGTACGAGGGCCAGGGGGCACAGATACGCAGTATTTT. Translating gives CSVRGPGGTDTQYF.

This rearrangement joins TRBV18 to TRBJ1-5; unclear D gene. V lost 3 bases and J lost 2, with 14 bases in between. CDR1 is KGHSH and CDR2 is LQKENI in the germline V gene. This CDR3 contains 16 residues. CDR3 DNA sequence: TGTGCCAGCTCACCTGGGCTGGGGATCGGCAATCAGCCCCAGCATTTT. As protein: CASSPGLGIGNQPQHF.

This clonotype was observed a handful of times. The rearrangement joins TRBV12-3 or TRBV12-4 to TRBJ1-1; possibly TRBD1 for D (5 bases). V was trimmed by 6 bases and J by 3 bases, leaving 8 bases between them. The CDR3 contains 12 residues. The CDR3, as DNA: TGTGCCAGCAGGGGGCGGGACACTGAAGCTTTCTTT. Its translation: CASRGRDTEAFF.

This clonotype was picked up a small number of times. This chain connects TRBV6-5 to TRBJ2-7; D is possibly TRBD2 (5 bases). The CDR3 runs to 15 residues. CDR1 and CDR2 from the germline V gene are MNHEY and SVGAGI. The V end lost 4 bases, the J end lost 4 bases, and 17 bases lay between the germline ends. The CDR3 DNA sequence: TGTGCCAGCAGTTCCTCCATCGGGATTGAGTACGAGCAGTACTTC. Amino acid sequence: CASSSSIGIEYEQYF.

This clonotype was seen only a few times. The rearrangement joins TRBV20-1 to TRBJ2-1; TRBD2 aligns across 9 bases. CDR3 size: 15 residues. Germline CDR1 reads DFQATT; CDR2 reads SNEGSKA (reference sequence). V trimming: 0 bases; J trimming: 4 bases; junction bases outside the gene matches: 4. The CDR3: CSAREILAGYNEQFF. CDR3 DNA: TGCAGTGCTAGAGAGATACTAGCGGGTTACAATGAGCAGTTCTTC.

A few counts support this clonotype. The rearrangement uses TRBV5-4 and TRBJ1-1, with TRBD1 matching 7 bases. Germline lookup yields CDR1 SGHNT and CDR2 YYREEE (reference sequence). With 0 bases clipped from V and 0 bases from J, the junction kept 17 bases outside the gene matches. This CDR3 is built from 20 residues. CDR3 protein: CASSLDGTVMSATVNTEAFF. The CDR3 DNA reads TGTGCCAGCAGCTTGGACGGGACAGTGATGTCTGCGACGGTGAACACTGAAGCTTTCTTT.

This clonotype came up a few times. V gene TRBV11-2 combines with J gene TRBJ1-2; 10 nucleotides align to TRBD1. The length of the CDR3 is 15 residues. Trimming cost V 4 bases and J 8 bases; bases outside gene matches: 10. The V gene's germline CDR1 is SGHAT and CDR2 FQNNGV. The CDR3, as DNA: TGTGCCAGCAGCTCCATCCCGGGACAGGGGAGAGGCTACACCTTC. Its protein product is CASSSIPGQGRGYTF.

Ten or more counts support this clonotype. The V call is TRBV12-3 or TRBV12-4, the J call TRBJ1-6; D gene unclear. The CDR3 is 12 amino acids. The V end lost 3 bases, the J end lost 7 bases, and 4 bases lay between the germline ends. The DNA of the CDR3 is TGTGCCAGCAGTTTCCGGAATTCACCCCTCCACTTT. It translates to CASSFRNSPLHF.

CDR3 loop: CALGRTNTEAFF. CDR3 sequence (DNA): TGTGCCTTGGGACGTACGAACACTGAAGCTTTCTTT. The chain links TRBV30 to TRBJ1-1; D is perhaps TRBD1 (5 bases). The germline CDR1 and CDR2 sequences are GTSNPN and SVGIG (reference sequence). This CDR3 has 12 residues. The V end was cut by 7 bases, the J end by 1 base, with 10 bases between.

This clonotype is a singleton in its sample. The chain joins TRBV5-4 to TRBJ2-2; the D is unclear. The CDR3 extends over 17 amino acids. Trimming stripped 0 bases from V and 10 bases from J, with 22 bases between. Looked up from germline, CDR1 is SGHNT and CDR2 is YYREEE (reference sequence). CDR3 protein: CASSLDPNSRFLEELFF. CDR3 in DNA: TGTGCCAGCAGCTTGGACCCGAATAGCAGGTTTTTAGAGGAGCTGTTTTTT.

This chain links TRBV25-1 with TRBJ2-1; unclear D gene. V was shortened by 2 bases and J by 5 bases, with 13 bases between the two germline ends. CDR3 length: 15 amino acids. CDR1 and CDR2 from the germline V gene are MGHDK and SYGVNS. The CDR3, as DNA: TGTGCCAGCAGTGAAATTGTAACAGTAGACAATGAGCAGTTCTTC. Amino acid sequence: CASSEIVTVDNEQFF.

This rearrangement joins TRBV29-1 to TRBJ2-1; possibly TRBD1 or TRBD2 for D (7 bases each). The germline gives CDR1 SQVTM, CDR2 ANQGSEA. This CDR3 has 14 amino acids. The V end lost 5 bases, the J end lost 5 bases, and 16 bases lay between the germline ends. The chain's CDR3 is CSVRGGDSHNEQFF. CDR3 coding DNA: TGCAGCGTTCGAGGGGGGGACAGTCACAATGAGCAGTTCTTC.

The CDR3 sequence: CASAITGGTEAFF. The CDR3 coding sequence is TGTGCCAGCGCAATTACAGGGGGCACTGAAGCTTTCTTT. The chain has TRBV18 and TRBJ1-1, with 8 bases aligning to TRBD1. J was trimmed by 4 bases and V by 8 bases; bases with no gene match: 6. There are 13 residues in the CDR3. Per the germline V gene, CDR1 is KGHSH and CDR2 is LQKENI.

The rearrangement joins TRBV12-3 or TRBV12-4 to TRBJ2-3; 7 bases are shared with TRBD2. The V segment lost 7 bases and the J segment 3 bases; nucleotides outside the gene matches: 10. The length of the CDR3 is 15 residues. As DNA, the CDR3 is TGTGCCAGCACCTTCACTAGCGTTGGAACAGATACGCAGTATTTT. Translated, it gives CASTFTSVGTDTQYF.

V usage is TRBV30 and J usage is TRBJ1-1; 9 bases align to TRBD1. CDR3 size: 14 residues. Losses at the gene ends were 4 bases for V and 1 base for J; bases not matched to a gene: 4. Germline V gene lookup returns CDR1 GTSNPN and CDR2 SVGIG (reference sequence). In nucleotides, the CDR3 is TGTGCCTGGACGCCGGGACAGGGGAACACTGAAGCTTTCTTT. Residues: CAWTPGQGNTEAFF.

This clonotype was detected a few times. V and J are TRBV4-2 and TRBJ2-4; the D call may be TRBD1 or TRBD2 (5 bases each). V gave up 5 bases and J gave up 5 bases, with 10 bases separating them. Germline values: CDR1 LGHNA, CDR2 YNFKEQ. CDR3 length: 13 amino acids. CDR3 sequence: CASSYGDQNIQYF. DNA for the CDR3: TGTGCCAGCAGCTACGGGGACCAAAACATTCAGTACTTC.

The CDR3 DNA is TGTGCCAGCAGTTTCGGAGGGGGTGGAGTCGGCACTGAAGCTTTCTTT. Protein: CASSFGGGGVGTEAFF. The chain joins TRBV12-3 or TRBV12-4 to TRBJ1-1, with D perhaps TRBD1 (6 bases). V lost 3 bases to trimming and J lost 4 bases, with 18 bases between them. The CDR3 runs 16 residues.

This clonotype was seen more than once but under ten times. This chain uses TRBV29-1 with TRBJ1-2, with TRBD1 as a possible D gene (5 bases). V lost 5 bases to trimming and J lost 8 bases, with 12 bases between them. The CDR3 runs 11 residues. Looked up from germline, CDR1 is SQVTM and CDR2 is ANQGSEA. CDR3: CSVNQGYGYTF. In DNA, the CDR3 is TGCAGCGTTAACCAGGGTTACGGCTACACCTTC.

This clonotype was seen only a few times. The chain's CDR3 is CASSQDMHSPLHF. The CDR3 DNA follows: TGTGCCAGCAGCCAGGATATGCATTCACCCCTCCACTTT. The chain combines TRBV3-1 with TRBJ1-6; D is ambiguous. Germline lookup yields CDR1 LGHDT and CDR2 YNNKEL (reference sequence). There are 13 residues in the CDR3. V shed 3 bases and J shed 8 bases, with 8 bases lying between them.

The CDR3 sequence: CASSQRGGRFYEQYF. As DNA, the CDR3 is TGTGCCAGCAGCCAAAGGGGGGGCAGATTTTACGAGCAGTACTTC. V usage is TRBV7-2 and J usage is TRBJ2-7; tentatively, D is TRBD2 (7 bases). CDR3 length: 15 amino acids. V was cut by 5 bases and J by 4 bases, with 18 bases left in between. Germline loops: CDR1 SGHTA, CDR2 FQGNSA.

This clonotype was seen only a few times. The rearrangement uses TRBV12-3 or TRBV12-4 and TRBJ1-1; a weak D match, TRBD1 (5 bases). The CDR3 sequence is 14 residues long. V shed 2 bases and J shed 5 bases, with 12 bases lying between them. DNA for the CDR3: TGTGCCAGCAGTTTACCACCAGGGAGGACTGAAGCTTTCTTT. This gives the protein CASSLPPGRTEAFF.

This clonotype has more than one count but fewer than ten. The rearrangement joins TRBV20-1 to TRBJ1-1; D ambiguous. The CDR3 runs 13 residues. The ends were cut back, 5 bases at V and 2 bases at J, with 12 bases in the middle. Germline V CDR1 and CDR2: DFQATT, SNEGSKA (reference sequence). The CDR3 protein is CSALSGRNTEAFF. In DNA, the CDR3 is TGCAGTGCTCTGTCCGGCAGAAACACTGAAGCTTTCTTT.

V is TRBV28 and J is TRBJ1-2; D perhaps matches TRBD1 (6 bases). Germline CDR1 is MDHEN and CDR2 is SYDVKM. The CDR3 extends over 14 amino acids. V lost 5 bases and J lost 4, with 14 bases in between. The CDR3 region has the DNA TGTGCCAGCAGTCCCGGACAGAAGATCTATGGCTACACCTTC. Protein: CASSPGQKIYGYTF.

The gene calls are TRBV7-9 and TRBJ2-7; 9 bases are shared with TRBD2. From germline, CDR1 is SEHNR and CDR2 FQNEAQ (reference sequence). This CDR3 region has 15 residues. V was pared by 5 bases and J by 2 bases, with 7 bases of the junction left unmatched. The CDR3 sequence: CASSTTSGSTYEQYF. CDR3 sequence (DNA): TGTGCCAGCAGCACTACTAGCGGGTCAACCTACGAGCAGTACTTC. The whole variable domain, filled in from reference TRBV7-9 and TRBJ2-7, reads DTGVSQNPRHKITKRGQNVTFRCDPISEHNRLYWYRQTLGQGPEFLTYFQNEAQLEKSRLLSDRFSAERPKGSFSTLEIQRTEQGDSAMYLCASSTTSGSTYEQYFGPGTRLTVT.

This clonotype turned up a few times. The chain links TRBV20-1 to TRBJ1-5; possible D gene TRBD1, 5 bases. The V end lost 4 bases, the J end lost 12 bases, and 16 bases lay between the germline ends. The CDR3 loop spans 12 amino acids. From germline, CDR1 is DFQATT and CDR2 SNEGSKA (reference sequence). CDR3 residues: CSATVIQGSQHF. CDR3 nucleotides: TGCAGTGCTACCGTTATCCAGGGCAGCCAGCATTTT.

This clonotype was counted between two and nine times. DNA of the CDR3: TGTGCCAGCAGTTACTCGGTCGGGGAAGCTTTCTTT. Its translation is CASSYSVGEAFF. The chain has TRBV6-2 or TRBV6-3 and TRBJ1-1; D not certain. Germline V gene sequence: CDR1 MNHEY, CDR2 SVGEGT. Between the trimmed V and J ends, which lost 0 bases and 8 bases, there was a span of 7 bases. The CDR3 consists of 12 residues.

This sequence joins TRBV20-1 and TRBJ1-2, with D unclear. The CDR3 has 13 amino acids. V was cut by 3 bases and J by 4 bases, with 12 bases left in between. Looked up from germline, CDR1 is DFQATT and CDR2 is SNEGSKA (reference sequence). CDR3 sequence (DNA): TGCAGTGCTAGGCCGGGAGAGATCTATGGCTACACCTTC. This codes for CSARPGEIYGYTF.

The CDR3 reads CASTGRGNLYGYTF. The CDR3, as DNA: TGTGCCAGCACTGGTAGGGGGAACCTCTATGGCTACACCTTC. The chain is built from TRBV12-3 or TRBV12-4 and TRBJ1-2; possible D gene TRBD1, 6 bases. The length of the CDR3 is 14 residues. The germline V and J ends were trimmed by 7 bases and 4 bases, with 16 bases remaining between them.